This TCR beta chain is drawn from a study of CD8 T cells in ankylosing spondylitis. TCRdb independently ran MiXCR on the 5' RACE reads; one entry per CDR3 protein. The data show under 130,000 distinct CDR3 sequences, with around 24% seen just once and 9% to 15% held by the top ten. A few counts support this clonotype. Material for sequencing was synovial fluid, either unsorted or a sorted T cell fraction (not recorded which). This receptor was identified in a male donor with ankylosing spondylitis.

The CDR3 nucleotides read TGTGCCAGCTCACCGTCGGGGTACCAGGACTATGGCTACACCTTC. Translation: CASSPSGYQDYGYTF. The chain is built from TRBV18 and TRBJ1-2, with D unresolved. The CDR3 is 15 amino acids. The V gene's germline CDR1 is KGHSH and CDR2 LQKENI. With 3 bases removed from V and 3 bases from J, the gap between germline ends came to 14 bases.